This T cell receptor (beta chain) was captured by sequencing in a study of graft-versus-host responses after intestinal transplantation. Study details: Following induction with anti-thymocyte globulin, all recipients were given tacrolimus and steroids for around three years.

General study findings and limits: Association was observed between peak circulating GvH clone levels and early post-transplant HvG declines. Recipient marrow showed GvH clones, some seen first in ileum or blood. Within the allografts of patients who had graft-donor T cell macrochimerism, graft-versus-host to host-versus-graft clonal ratios were high.

This CDR3 contains 15 residues. CDR1 and CDR2 (germline): SGHAT, FQNNGV. V shed 3 bases and J 2 bases; nucleotides not matched to a gene: 6. About this clone itself: Its antigen remains unidentified.

Libraries were prepared by immunoSEQ multiplex PCR; TCRdb keeps only in-frame clonotypes and omits some of them. The top ten clones hold roughly 5.6% of a sample with about 92,000 clones, 75% to 95% of them seen once. This chain links TRBV11-2 with TRBJ1-1, with TRBD1 identical over 7 bases. The sample consisted of unstimulated CD8+ T cells sorted from spleen or lymph node cells, taken before intestinal transplant. The sequence was obtained from a human donor who received an intestinal transplant. DNA for the CDR3: TGTGCCAGCAGCTTCCCGGGACAGCAAAACACTGAAGCTTTCTTT. Protein: CASSFPGQQNTEAFF.